This entry features one T cell receptor (beta chain) sequence. What it recognizes is unknown. Authors of the study amplified TCR beta CDR3 regions from RNA transcripts. Carried out on the TCR CDR3, a first-round RT-PCR used the HTBI primer set. Via MiXCR, TCRdb re-called the multiplex PCR reads, giving one row per CDR3 protein. This table holds 660,000 or so distinct CDR3 sequences, less than 45% found once. This sample stems from a study of T cells in Graves' hyperthyroidism and ophthalmopathy. Points from the study as a whole: Expanded thyroid clonotypes (above 0.001) were mostly also found in blood. Model predictions of ophthalmopathy came a median roughly 6.4 months before onset.

Exclusion criteria comprised uncontrolled infection, other autoimmune disease, pregnancy or lactation. Diagnoses were established using clinical symptoms, serum thyroxine and TRAb, thyroid ultrasound and orbital computed tomography. Between the trimmed V and J ends, which lost 6 bases and 0 bases, there was a span of 27 bases. The CDR3 runs 20 residues. CDR1 is SNHLY, CDR2 FYNNEI, per germline. Sample: peripheral blood or thyroid tissue (not recorded which). The TCR originated in an adult man with Graves' disease, either hyperthyroidism or ophthalmopathy (not recorded which). The rearrangement links TRBV2 to TRBJ1-5, with D unclear. The CDR3 DNA reads TGTGCCAGCAGACCCCATGACCAAACCCGCGGTACCGCTAGCAATCAGCCCCAGCATTTT. Its protein is CASRPHDQTRGTASNQPQHF.